This TCR beta chain was profiled in a study of T cell clones after liver transplantation. Study as a whole: At least one year of complete immunosuppression withdrawal without enzymes over twice normal defined tolerance. Timepoints were pre-transplant, pre-withdrawal, and after withdrawal was completed or failed.

J gave up 5 bases and V 1 base, and 7 bases lay outside the gene matches. Germline-derived CDR1 and CDR2 are SGHDT and YYEEEE. The CDR3 spans 16 residues. Some clones are missing from TCRdb's copy, which holds only in-frame ones; the method was immunoSEQ multiplex PCR. The sample yields some 80,000 clones, about 85% seen once. Source: CD4+ T cells from blood, taken less than 50 months after liver transplant. This chain links TRBV5-6 with TRBJ2-1; TRBD1 aligns across 9 bases. This TCR was sampled from a human patient who received a liver transplant. Some of the T cells may derive from the graft donor. This CDR3 is CASSLREGTGNNEQFF. CDR3 bases: TGTGCCAGCAGCTTGAGGGAGGGGACAGGGAACAATGAGCAGTTCTTC.